This is a list of T cell receptor beta chains from one sample in a study of T-cell reconstitution after alpha-beta-depleted transplantation in children. One entry per CDR3 protein, called by TCRdb with MiXCR from the PCR reads. The repertoire has about 610,000 distinct CDR3 sequences, about 10% of them found once; the top ten carry less than 5%. Sequencing was performed on PBMCs from the stem cell graft donor, taken from the stem cell graft. The receptors here all came from a human donor who donated a stem cell graft to a child with acute myeloid leukemia. CDR3s leave out the opening cysteine and the closing phenylalanine or tryptophan. D genes are given only for firm matches.

cdr3_length: 16; d_call: -; j_call: TRBJ2-5; v_call: TRBV4-2; cdr3_aa: ASSQDIPSGGRQETQY
cdr3_length: 12; d_call: -; j_call: TRBJ2-1; v_call: TRBV20-1; cdr3_aa: SARSPGDGYEQF
cdr3_length: 15; d_call: -; j_call: TRBJ1-2; v_call: TRBV14; cdr3_aa: ASSQDQGDRPGYGYT
cdr3_length: 12; d_call: -; j_call: TRBJ2-2; v_call: TRBV29-1; cdr3_aa: SVGGAGNTGELF
cdr3_length: 12; d_call: -; j_call: TRBJ2-7; v_call: TRBV9; cdr3_aa: ASSVTTSTYEQY
cdr3_length: 16; d_call: -; j_call: TRBJ2-2; v_call: TRBV4-3; cdr3_aa: ASSQDRTGGDNTGELF
cdr3_length: 14; d_call: TRBD1; j_call: TRBJ2-2; v_call: TRBV28; cdr3_aa: ASSRPGTVNTGELF
cdr3_length: 14; d_call: TRBD2; j_call: TRBJ2-1; v_call: TRBV2; cdr3_aa: ASSPEGLAGGNEQF
cdr3_length: 15; d_call: TRBD2; j_call: TRBJ2-2; v_call: TRBV12-3/TRBV12-4; cdr3_aa: ASSLAQAGGNTGELF
cdr3_length: 12; d_call: -; j_call: TRBJ1-4; v_call: TRBV12-3/TRBV12-4; cdr3_aa: ASSPWETNEKLF
cdr3_length: 10; d_call: -; j_call: TRBJ1-2; v_call: TRBV20-1; cdr3_aa: SERRSNYGYT
cdr3_length: 13; d_call: -; j_call: TRBJ2-3; v_call: TRBV25-1; cdr3_aa: ASSTQLGGVDTQY
cdr3_length: 14; d_call: -; j_call: TRBJ2-1; v_call: TRBV29-1; cdr3_aa: SVILRVQGPYNEQF
cdr3_length: 14; d_call: TRBD1; j_call: TRBJ2-2; v_call: TRBV9; cdr3_aa: ASSVAGQGHTGELF
cdr3_length: 13; d_call: TRBD2; j_call: TRBJ2-1; v_call: TRBV12-3/TRBV12-4; cdr3_aa: ASSLGGGVNNEQF
cdr3_length: 12; d_call: TRBD2; j_call: TRBJ2-7; v_call: TRBV7-2; cdr3_aa: ASSLLAGEGEQY
cdr3_length: 12; d_call: TRBD1; j_call: TRBJ2-5; v_call: TRBV10-3; cdr3_aa: AISVGQGEETQY
cdr3_length: 14; d_call: TRBD2; j_call: TRBJ2-4; v_call: TRBV20-1; cdr3_aa: SADGGLSLAKNIQY
cdr3_length: 12; d_call: -; j_call: TRBJ1-4; v_call: TRBV18; cdr3_aa: ASSPYSTNEKLF
cdr3_length: 15; d_call: TRBD2; j_call: TRBJ2-3; v_call: TRBV20-1; cdr3_aa: SASQPTSGRAPDTQY
cdr3_length: 15; d_call: TRBD2; j_call: TRBJ2-1; v_call: TRBV3-1; cdr3_aa: ASSPLKVAGGINEQF
cdr3_length: 16; d_call: TRBD2; j_call: TRBJ2-1; v_call: TRBV20-1; cdr3_aa: SVAGLAGGVRIYNEQF
cdr3_length: 13; d_call: TRBD2; j_call: TRBJ2-3; v_call: TRBV29-1; cdr3_aa: SGRLAGVVTDTQY
cdr3_length: 13; d_call: -; j_call: TRBJ2-7; v_call: TRBV4-3; cdr3_aa: ASSQDTDPLYEQY
cdr3_length: 11; d_call: TRBD2; j_call: TRBJ2-7; v_call: TRBV20-1; cdr3_aa: SALTSGRREQY
cdr3_length: 13; d_call: TRBD2; j_call: TRBJ2-7; v_call: TRBV4-3; cdr3_aa: ASSQGLADPYEQY
cdr3_length: 14; d_call: -; j_call: TRBJ2-3; v_call: TRBV2; cdr3_aa: ASSPGRRTRTDTQY
cdr3_length: 10; d_call: -; j_call: TRBJ2-2; v_call: TRBV20-1; cdr3_aa: SARGNTVELF
cdr3_length: 17; d_call: TRBD2; j_call: TRBJ2-4; v_call: TRBV5-4; cdr3_aa: ASSLGTSGRHLAKNIQY
cdr3_length: 15; d_call: TRBD1; j_call: TRBJ2-5; v_call: TRBV28; cdr3_aa: ASSPLDGTAHQETQY
cdr3_length: 12; d_call: -; j_call: TRBJ1-5; v_call: TRBV20-1; cdr3_aa: SALEGTRNQPQH
cdr3_length: 14; d_call: TRBD2; j_call: TRBJ2-1; v_call: TRBV27; cdr3_aa: ASSFRLAGAENEQF
cdr3_length: 14; d_call: TRBD2; j_call: TRBJ2-1; v_call: TRBV7-3; cdr3_aa: ASSLSGGSLYNEQF
cdr3_length: 17; d_call: TRBD2; j_call: TRBJ2-1; v_call: TRBV6-2/TRBV6-3; cdr3_aa: ASSYAPGLAGSSYNEQF
cdr3_length: 15; d_call: TRBD2; j_call: TRBJ2-7; v_call: TRBV27; cdr3_aa: ASREIGLAGKFYEQY
cdr3_length: 15; d_call: -; j_call: TRBJ2-1; v_call: TRBV5-1; cdr3_aa: ASSLGTSGTPYNEQF
cdr3_length: 14; d_call: TRBD2; j_call: TRBJ2-5; v_call: TRBV5-1; cdr3_aa: ASSLWTSGAQETQY
cdr3_length: 10; d_call: -; j_call: TRBJ2-7; v_call: TRBV20-1; cdr3_aa: SATSASYEQY
cdr3_length: 10; d_call: -; j_call: TRBJ2-7; v_call: TRBV12-3/TRBV12-4; cdr3_aa: ASSWGAYEQY
cdr3_length: 11; d_call: -; j_call: TRBJ1-1; v_call: TRBV24-1; cdr3_aa: ATSDPGDTEAF
cdr3_length: 13; d_call: TRBD1; j_call: TRBJ2-6; v_call: TRBV30; cdr3_aa: AWERQGTGANVLT
cdr3_length: 10; d_call: -; j_call: TRBJ2-7; v_call: TRBV30; cdr3_aa: AWGDLTYEQY
cdr3_length: 11; d_call: -; j_call: TRBJ1-6; v_call: TRBV6-1; cdr3_aa: ASAGSRDSPLH
cdr3_length: 13; d_call: TRBD2; j_call: TRBJ2-1; v_call: TRBV6-5; cdr3_aa: ASSPTGGYRNEQF
cdr3_length: 12; d_call: -; j_call: TRBJ1-4; v_call: TRBV10-3; cdr3_aa: AISEGGTNEKLF
cdr3_length: 12; d_call: -; j_call: TRBJ1-2; v_call: TRBV7-9; cdr3_aa: ASSPSVAAYGYT
cdr3_length: 12; d_call: -; j_call: TRBJ2-7; v_call: TRBV24-1; cdr3_aa: ATSDSARSYEQY
cdr3_length: 11; d_call: -; j_call: TRBJ2-7; v_call: TRBV6-5; cdr3_aa: ASSSGESYEQY
cdr3_length: 14; d_call: -; j_call: TRBJ1-1; v_call: TRBV7-8; cdr3_aa: ASSLEGQGRLSRAF
cdr3_length: 10; d_call: -; j_call: TRBJ1-1; v_call: TRBV28; cdr3_aa: ASSLLSGGAF
cdr3_length: 12; d_call: TRBD2; j_call: TRBJ2-7; v_call: TRBV7-9; cdr3_aa: ASSPAGGLYEQY